The clone carrying this T cell receptor (beta chain) was detected only once. This CDR3 has 13 residues. Germline CDR1 SEHNR, CDR2 FQNEAQ (reference sequence). The V end was cut by 2 bases, the J end by 7 bases, with 9 bases between. This sample was taken from a study of cytomegalovirus exposure and HLA in healthy donors. Here immunoSEQ multiplex PCR was the method, and the copy in TCRdb shows in-frame clones only, minus some. Of 200,000 to 250,000 clones listed, roughly 87% are singletons. The rearrangement joins TRBV7-9 to TRBJ1-5; D not resolved. The sequenced sample was PBMCs. The receptor was isolated from a man between 18 and 35 years old in good health and CMV-seropositive. The chain's CDR3 is CASSLLREQPQHF. Written as DNA, the CDR3 is TGTGCCAGCAGCTTACTCCGGGAACAGCCCCAGCATTTT.